Below, 9 T cell receptor beta chains from the same sample are listed, as sequenced in a study of blood T cells in healthy people across ages. The use of a sample-barcoded 5' primer and a J-beta primer mix characterized a second PCR of about 7 to 12 cycles. From the 5' RACE reads, TCRdb called clonotypes with MiXCR, one entry per CDR3 protein. Of around 1,000,000 distinct CDR3 sequences in the sample, approximately 38% are singletons; the top ten hold about an eighth. Sequenced material: blood. The receptor source for this set is a man aged 18 to 35 in good health.

J is TRBJ1-2 and V is TRBV4-2, with TRBD1 identical over 7 bases. The CDR3 loop spans 15 amino acids. The ends lost 1 base at V and 3 bases at J; junction bases unmatched: 5. Germline-derived CDR1 and CDR2 are LGHNA and YNFKEQ. The CDR3 DNA is TGTGCCAGCAGCCAAGGCTCCGACAGGGACTATGGCTACACCTTC. Encoded protein: CASSQGSDRDYGYTF.

This clonotype was observed a handful of times. V gene TRBV29-1 combines with J gene TRBJ1-2; no clear D gene. Germline V gene sequence: CDR1 SQVTM, CDR2 ANQGSEA. The CDR3 length is 13 residues. Trimming left V 3 bases short and J 7 bases short, with 15 bases between. As DNA, the CDR3 is TGCAGCGTTGATAGCGCGGAATCGATTGGCTACACCTTC. It translates to CSVDSAESIGYTF.

J is TRBJ2-7 and V is TRBV6-1; 7 bases align to TRBD1. The CDR3 runs to 13 residues. From germline, CDR1 is MNHNS and CDR2 SASEGT. V gave up 8 bases and J gave up 2 bases; unmatched junction bases: 6. The CDR3 region is CASADRRTYEQYF. For the CDR3, the DNA is TGTGCCAGCGCGGACAGGAGGACCTACGAGCAGTACTTC.

V gene TRBV4-2 combines with J gene TRBJ1-1; D gene uncertain. The CDR3 spans 14 residues. Trimming shortened V by 4 bases and J by 3 bases, and 12 bases separated the two germline ends. In germline, CDR1 is LGHNA, CDR2 YNFKEQ. DNA of the CDR3: TGTGCCAGCAGCCCCATCGGACCTGACACTGAAGCTTTCTTT. Encoded protein: CASSPIGPDTEAFF.

V and J are TRBV6-1 and TRBJ1-4, with a tentative D call TRBD1 (6 bases). Germline V gene lookup returns CDR1 MNHNS and CDR2 SASEGT. V was pared by 7 bases and J by 5 bases, with 14 bases between. The CDR3 is 14 amino acids. CDR3 sequence: CASNQQGGNEKLFF. Here the CDR3 DNA reads TGTGCCAGCAACCAACAGGGTGGAAATGAAAAACTGTTTTTT.

The rearrangement uses TRBV29-1 and TRBJ1-1; D call uncertain. The V gene lost 1 base and the J gene lost 1 base, with 10 bases spanning the gap. The CDR3 loop spans 14 amino acids. Germline loops: CDR1 SQVTM, CDR2 ANQGSEA. This CDR3 reads CSVEGTPSNTEAFF. As DNA, the CDR3 is TGCAGCGTTGAAGGGACCCCGTCGAACACTGAAGCTTTCTTT.

The chain combines TRBV4-2 with TRBJ2-5; D is undetermined. V lost 0 bases and J lost 5, with 7 bases in between. The V gene's germline CDR1 is LGHNA and CDR2 YNFKEQ. The CDR3 covers 13 residues. This CDR3 is CASSQDRSETQYF. The CDR3 DNA reads TGTGCCAGCAGCCAAGATAGGAGCGAGACCCAGTACTTC.

This sequence joins TRBV30 and TRBJ1-2; D perhaps matches TRBD1 (5 bases). This CDR3 is built from 14 residues. V lost 4 bases and J lost 2, with 14 bases in between. Germline CDR1 GTSNPN, CDR2 SVGIG (reference sequence). The CDR3 sequence is CAWTPGRRNYGYTF. In DNA, the CDR3 is TGTGCCTGGACCCCGGGACGTCGAAACTATGGCTACACCTTC.

Ten or more counts support this clonotype. CDR3: CASSQVASQDTQYF. As DNA, the CDR3 is TGTGCCAGCAGCCAAGTCGCTAGCCAGGATACGCAGTATTTT. The rearrangement links TRBV3-1 to TRBJ2-3; TRBD2 is a possible D gene (5 bases). The CDR3 spans 14 residues. CDR1 LGHDT and CDR2 YNNKEL come from the germline V gene (reference sequence). V dropped 1 base and J dropped 6 bases, with 11 bases sitting between them.